Listed below are T cell receptor beta chains from one sample, sequenced in a study of technical replicates of blood from a handful of donors. Some clones are missing from TCRdb's copy, which holds only in-frame ones; the method was immunoSEQ multiplex PCR. In the table there are under 90,000 clones, just under 97% of which are singletons. Sequencing was done on a sample of T cells isolated from PBMCs. These receptors were taken from a human donor in good health. Each CDR3 is given with its conserved first and last residue. Fields, in order: V gene, CDR3 protein.

v_call: TRBV13
cdr3_aa: CASSYQEAGTGGTQYF

v_call: TRBV6-6
cdr3_aa: CASSISGGGEYEQYF

v_call: TRBV27
cdr3_aa: CASSSRVNTEAFF

v_call: TRBV11-3
cdr3_aa: CASSSRGMPEAFF

v_call: TRBV2
cdr3_aa: CASSKAGAETQYF

v_call: TRBV5-1
cdr3_aa: CASSLDRLASYEQYF

v_call: TRBV9
cdr3_aa: CASSAGSGSLREQFF

v_call: TRBV6-6
cdr3_aa: CASSYRRHEQYF

v_call: TRBV28
cdr3_aa: CASSSSGQTLDNEQFF

v_call: TRBV11-3
cdr3_aa: CASSLVQDRGREQYF

v_call: TRBV7-9
cdr3_aa: CASSPPRNRGEQYF

v_call: TRBV30
cdr3_aa: CAWTGTGLGSGNTIYF

v_call: TRBV13
cdr3_aa: CASTTAAYNEQFF

v_call: TRBV7-9
cdr3_aa: CASSLAAGTQPQHF

v_call: TRBV4-1
cdr3_aa: CASSRIAWTGGINTEAFF

v_call: TRBV18
cdr3_aa: CASSPLPTRNREGYTF

v_call: TRBV4-2
cdr3_aa: CASSQADRDSYEQYF

v_call: TRBV10-3
cdr3_aa: CAISEVVGQTPHYGYTF

v_call: TRBV5-1
cdr3_aa: CASSPRGRDSGNTIYF

v_call: TRBV10-3
cdr3_aa: CAIRAFGTGDYEQYF

v_call: TRBV28
cdr3_aa: CASSLGQLDTGELFF

v_call: TRBV7-2
cdr3_aa: CASSFPRDRKAFF

v_call: TRBV19
cdr3_aa: CASSQYGARTLNQPQHF

v_call: TRBV28
cdr3_aa: CASSLASPRGLGGYTF

v_call: TRBV11-3
cdr3_aa: CASSLDSGSIYNEQFF

v_call: TRBV28
cdr3_aa: CASSPTAMNTEAFF

v_call: TRBV29-1
cdr3_aa: CSVEDYQGNLNTEAFF

v_call: TRBV2
cdr3_aa: CAPADRDPGTQYF

v_call: TRBV29-1
cdr3_aa: CSVEAQRLDTDTQYF

v_call: TRBV7-2
cdr3_aa: CASSPRPGTGAGGNYEQYF

v_call: TRBV11-2
cdr3_aa: CASSLFLKEVDYGYTF

v_call: TRBV13
cdr3_aa: CASSHNDEKLFF

v_call: TRBV2
cdr3_aa: CASSARTSGAEQFF

v_call: TRBV6-5
cdr3_aa: CASSYRPSGQGGTQYF